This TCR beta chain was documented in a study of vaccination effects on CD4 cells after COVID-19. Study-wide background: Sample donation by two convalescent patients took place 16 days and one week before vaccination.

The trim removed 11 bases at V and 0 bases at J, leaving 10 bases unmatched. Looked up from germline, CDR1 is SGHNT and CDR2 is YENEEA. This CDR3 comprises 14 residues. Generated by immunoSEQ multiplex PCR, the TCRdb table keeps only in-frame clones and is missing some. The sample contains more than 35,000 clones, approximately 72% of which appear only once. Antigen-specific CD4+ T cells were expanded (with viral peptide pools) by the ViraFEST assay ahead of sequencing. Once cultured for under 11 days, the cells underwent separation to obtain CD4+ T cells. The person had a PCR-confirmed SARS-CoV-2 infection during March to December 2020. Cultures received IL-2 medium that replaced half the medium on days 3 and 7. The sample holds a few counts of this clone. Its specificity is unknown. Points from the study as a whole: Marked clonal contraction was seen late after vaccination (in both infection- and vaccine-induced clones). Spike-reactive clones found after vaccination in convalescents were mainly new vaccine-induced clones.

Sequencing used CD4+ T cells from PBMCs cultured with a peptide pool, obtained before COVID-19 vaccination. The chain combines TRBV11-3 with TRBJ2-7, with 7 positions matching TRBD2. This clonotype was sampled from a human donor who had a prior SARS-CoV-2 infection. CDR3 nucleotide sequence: TGTGCCGGGGCGGGGGACGGATGCTCCTACGAGCAGTACTTC. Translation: CAGAGDGCSYEQYF.